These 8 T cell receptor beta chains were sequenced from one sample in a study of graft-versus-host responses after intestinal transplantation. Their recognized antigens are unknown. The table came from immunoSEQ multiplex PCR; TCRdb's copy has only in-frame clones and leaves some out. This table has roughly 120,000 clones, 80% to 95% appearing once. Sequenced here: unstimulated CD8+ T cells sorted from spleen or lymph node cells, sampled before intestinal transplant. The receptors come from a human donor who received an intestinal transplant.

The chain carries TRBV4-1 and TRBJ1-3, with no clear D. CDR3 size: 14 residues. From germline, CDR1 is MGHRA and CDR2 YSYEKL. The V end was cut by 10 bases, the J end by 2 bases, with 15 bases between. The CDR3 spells CANSGIGAGNTIYF. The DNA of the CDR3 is TGCGCCAACAGTGGCATAGGTGCTGGAAACACCATATATTTT.

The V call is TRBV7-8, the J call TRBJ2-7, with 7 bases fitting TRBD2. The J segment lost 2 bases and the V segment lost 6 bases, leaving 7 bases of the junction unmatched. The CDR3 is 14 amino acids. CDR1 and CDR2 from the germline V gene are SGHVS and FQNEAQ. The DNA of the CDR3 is TGTGCCAGCAGTCGCAGGGACTATCCCTACGAGCAGTACTTC. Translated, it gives CASSRRDYPYEQYF.

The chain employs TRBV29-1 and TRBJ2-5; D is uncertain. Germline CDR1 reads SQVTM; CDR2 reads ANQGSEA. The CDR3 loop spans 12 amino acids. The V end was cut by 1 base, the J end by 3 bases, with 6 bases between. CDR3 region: CSVEGNKETQYF. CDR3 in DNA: TGCAGCGTTGAAGGAAATAAAGAGACCCAGTACTTC.

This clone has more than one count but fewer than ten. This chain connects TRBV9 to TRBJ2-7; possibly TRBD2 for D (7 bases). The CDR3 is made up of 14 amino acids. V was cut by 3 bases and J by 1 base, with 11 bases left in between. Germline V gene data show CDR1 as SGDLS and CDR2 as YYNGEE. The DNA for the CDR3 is TGTGCCAGCAGCGGGGGGGGCAGATCCTACGAGCAGTACTTC. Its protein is CASSGGGRSYEQYF.

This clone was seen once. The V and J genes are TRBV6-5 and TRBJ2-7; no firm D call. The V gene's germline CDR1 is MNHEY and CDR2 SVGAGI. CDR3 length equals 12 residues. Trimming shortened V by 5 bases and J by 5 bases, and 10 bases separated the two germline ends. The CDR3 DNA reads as TGTGCCAGCAGTGAACCCCGGAACGAGCAGTACTTC. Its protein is CASSEPRNEQYF.

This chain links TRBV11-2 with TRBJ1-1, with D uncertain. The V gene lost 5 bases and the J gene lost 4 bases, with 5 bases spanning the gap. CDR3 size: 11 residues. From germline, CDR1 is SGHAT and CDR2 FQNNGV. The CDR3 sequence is CASSQSTEAFF. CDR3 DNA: TGTGCCAGCAGCCAATCCACTGAAGCTTTCTTT.

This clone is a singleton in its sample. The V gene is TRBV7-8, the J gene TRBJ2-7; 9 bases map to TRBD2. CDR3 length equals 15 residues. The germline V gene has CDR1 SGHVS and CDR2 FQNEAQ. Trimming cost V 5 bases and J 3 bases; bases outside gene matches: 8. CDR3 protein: CASSPLAGTNYEQYF. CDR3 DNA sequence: TGTGCCAGCAGCCCGCTAGCGGGGACTAACTACGAGCAGTACTTC.

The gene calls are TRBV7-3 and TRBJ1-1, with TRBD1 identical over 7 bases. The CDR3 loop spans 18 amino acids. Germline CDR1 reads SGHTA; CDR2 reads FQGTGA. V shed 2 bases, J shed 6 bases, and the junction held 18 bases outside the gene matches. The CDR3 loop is CASSLVILKPEGAPEAFF. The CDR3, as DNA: TGTGCCAGCAGCTTAGTTATTCTTAAACCCGAGGGGGCACCTGAAGCTTTCTTT.